A selection of T cell receptor beta chains follows, all from one sample in a study of beta chain features in type 1 diabetes. Generated by immunoSEQ multiplex PCR, the TCRdb table keeps only in-frame clones and is missing some. The repertoire includes around 150,000 clones, around 63% of them detected once, and 0.08% to 0.09% sits in the top ten. The sample was naive CD4+ T cells from blood. The receptors were sampled from a man in his thirties or forties with type 1 diabetes. Both conserved end residues are part of each CDR3. D genes are given only for firm matches. Some rows mark clone size as missing; the rest say once, few, many or name a class of expanded clone.

cdr3_nt	cdr3_aa	d_call	clone_size	v_call	j_call
TGCAGCGTTGGATCGACTGGACATCGGAGGGATACGCAGTATTTT	CSVGSTGHRRDTQYF	-	-	TRBV29-1	TRBJ2-3
TGCGCCAGCAGCTTGGACAGAAGTAGCGGGGACACTAGCACAGATACGCAGTATTTT	CASSLDRSSGDTSTDTQYF	TRBD2	-	TRBV5-1	TRBJ2-3
TGTGCCAGCGGTTTTTTTGGTATCCAAGAGACCCAGTACTTC	CASGFFGIQETQYF	-	-	TRBV25-1	TRBJ2-5
TGCGCCAGCAGCCAGGCTGCTGACAGGGGATGGACTGAAGCTTTCTTT	CASSQAADRGWTEAFF	TRBD1	-	TRBV4-3	TRBJ1-1
TGTGCCAGCAGCTTCCCTAGCGGAAGCACAGATACGCAGTATTTT	CASSFPSGSTDTQYF	TRBD2	-	TRBV11-2	TRBJ2-3
TGTGCCACCAGCAGAGAGGTCGACAGGGGAGGAGAGACCCAGTACTTC	CATSREVDRGGETQYF	TRBD1	few	TRBV15	TRBJ2-5
TGCGCCAGCAGGGAGACAGTAGCATGGGAAGAGACCCAGTACTTC	CASRETVAWEETQYF	-	-	TRBV5-1	TRBJ2-5
TGCGCCAGCAGCCAAGATCTCCAGGCCTACGAGCAGTACTTC	CASSQDLQAYEQYF	-	-	TRBV4-1	TRBJ2-7
TGTGCCAGCAGGCGTCCTGGCCTATACAATGAGCAGTTCTTC	CASRRPGLYNEQFF	-	-	TRBV2	TRBJ2-1
TGTGCCAGCAGCTCACAGGGGATGACCCAGTACTTC	CASSSQGMTQYF	TRBD1	-	TRBV14	TRBJ2-5
TGCAGCGTTGGGACAGGTAGCCAGGTGGAGCAGTACTTC	CSVGTGSQVEQYF	TRBD1	-	TRBV29-1	TRBJ2-7
TGTGCCTGGAGGAATCCGGGACAGAATAATTCACCCCTCCACTTT	CAWRNPGQNNSPLHF	TRBD1	-	TRBV30	TRBJ1-6
TGTGCCAGCAAATCGGACAGGGGCACCGGGGAGCTGTTTTTT	CASKSDRGTGELFF	TRBD1	-	TRBV2	TRBJ2-2
TGTGCCAGCAGCCCTGGGCCAATCGAGCAGTTCTTC	CASSPGPIEQFF	-	-	TRBV5-6	TRBJ2-1
TGTGCCAGCAGCTTAGCGCCGGGAACCCGGGAGACCCAGTACTTC	CASSLAPGTRETQYF	-	-	TRBV7-2	TRBJ2-5
TGTGCCACCAGTCCAGGGGGCGCGACTACTAATGAAAAACTGTTTTTT	CATSPGGATTNEKLFF	TRBD1	-	TRBV15	TRBJ1-4
TGTGCCATCAGGGGACAGGGCCAAGAGACCCAGTACTTC	CAIRGQGQETQYF	TRBD1	-	TRBV10-3	TRBJ2-5
TGTGCCAGCAGTTCGCAAGCGGGGTTTGAGACCCAGTACTTC	CASSSQAGFETQYF	TRBD2	few	TRBV11-2	TRBJ2-5
TGTGCCAGTAGTGTGTCAGGGGAAGATACGCAGTATTTT	CASSVSGEDTQYF	-	few	TRBV19	TRBJ2-3
TGTGCCAGCAGCTGGCAAGGAGGGACTGAAGCTTTCTTT	CASSWQGGTEAFF	-	-	TRBV7-9	TRBJ1-1
TGCAGCGTTGAAGATCGACAGTATACTGAAGCTTTCTTT	CSVEDRQYTEAFF	-	-	TRBV29-1	TRBJ1-1
TGCGCCGGACCAGTACCAGGGAGTTACTACGAGCAGTACTTC	CAGPVPGSYYEQYF	-	-	TRBV23-1	TRBJ2-7
TGCAGCGTTGACGCTCCTTATACCTACAATGAGCAGTTCTTC	CSVDAPYTYNEQFF	-	-	TRBV29-1	TRBJ2-1
TGTGCCATCTCTGACGATACTTACACTGAAGCTTTCTTT	CAISDDTYTEAFF	-	once	TRBV10-3	TRBJ1-1
TGTGCCATCCGCTCGCAGGGGGTGATGAACACTGAAGCTTTCTTT	CAIRSQGVMNTEAFF	TRBD1	-	TRBV10-3	TRBJ1-1
TGTGCCAGCAGCGTAGATCAGGGGACTCAGCCCCAGCATTTT	CASSVDQGTQPQHF	-	-	TRBV9	TRBJ1-5
TGCAGCGTTAGCGGGACCTACGAGCAGTACTTC	CSVSGTYEQYF	TRBD2	few	TRBV29-1	TRBJ2-7
TGTGCCTGGAGTGTAGGAAACACCATATATTTT	CAWSVGNTIYF	-	-	TRBV30	TRBJ1-3
TGTGCCAGCAGCTCGGACAGGGGTCAGCAGTACTTC	CASSSDRGQQYF	TRBD1	-	TRBV11-2	TRBJ2-7
TGTGCCAGCAGTTACCGTTGGGAAACATCCTACGAGCAGTACTTC	CASSYRWETSYEQYF	-	few	TRBV6-5	TRBJ2-7
TGCGCCAGCAGCTTGGGTGACACGGTACAGTTCTTC	CASSLGDTVQFF	-	-	TRBV5-1	TRBJ2-1
TGTGCCAGCAGCGCGACAGCTAACTATGGCTACACCTTC	CASSATANYGYTF	-	-	TRBV9	TRBJ1-2
TGTGCCAGCAGCCTCACCGCCACAGATACGCAGTATTTT	CASSLTATDTQYF	-	-	TRBV7-9	TRBJ2-3
TGCGCCAGCAGCCAAGATCGCACGATTTCCTACAATGAGCAGTTCTTC	CASSQDRTISYNEQFF	-	few	TRBV4-1	TRBJ2-1
TGCAGCGTTGAAGACCGTAAGGGGAACACTGAAGCTTTCTTT	CSVEDRKGNTEAFF	-	-	TRBV29-1	TRBJ1-1
TGTGCCAGCAGCTTAGTGGGAGGGGAAGCTTTCTTT	CASSLVGGEAFF	-	-	TRBV11-2	TRBJ1-1
TGCAGCGTGGCAGACAGGGTCCAAGAGACCCAGTACTTC	CSVADRVQETQYF	TRBD1	few	TRBV29-1	TRBJ2-5
TGTGCCAGCAGCCCTAGCCCAGGTTCCAATGAAAAACTGTTTTTT	CASSPSPGSNEKLFF	-	-	TRBV9	TRBJ1-4
TGTGCCAGCAGCTTAGAAACAGGGAGGAACTATGGCTACACCTTC	CASSLETGRNYGYTF	-	once	TRBV7-2	TRBJ1-2
TGTGCTAGCAGCTTAGGGACAGGGCGGGAGACCCAGTACTTC	CASSLGTGRETQYF	TRBD1	few	TRBV7-7	TRBJ2-5
TGTGCCAGCATGCGAGGGTGGCCAGATACGCAGTATTTT	CASMRGWPDTQYF	-	-	TRBV27	TRBJ2-3